These 22 T cell receptor beta chains originate from one sample sequenced in a study of T cell changes during pregnancy in multiple sclerosis. Clones were read by immunoSEQ multiplex PCR, and TCRdb kept only the in-frame ones, dropping some. Among about 89,000 clones listed, about 91% were seen once. Material: peripheral blood, obtained after pregnancy. These receptors were collected from a female donor in good health, enrolled as a control in a pregnancy study.

The count of this clone is one. J is TRBJ1-3 and V is TRBV27, with a possible D match to TRBD1 (6 bases). Per the germline V gene, CDR1 is MNHEY and CDR2 is SMNVEV (reference sequence). CDR3 size: 18 residues. Trimming cost V 2 bases and J 0 bases, with 17 bases left between them. The CDR3 here is CASSLRGQGTTSGNTIYF. Here the CDR3 DNA reads TGTGCCAGCAGTTTAAGAGGGCAGGGGACCACCTCTGGAAACACCATATATTTT.

The V gene is TRBV4-1, the J gene TRBJ2-5; 8 bases align to TRBD2. V dropped 3 bases and J dropped 2; count of bases not matched to a gene: 11. CDR1 and CDR2 (germline): MGHRA, YSYEKL. CDR3 length: 17 amino acids. The CDR3 protein is CASSHPSSGGLQETQYF. The CDR3 coding sequence is TGCGCCAGCAGCCACCCCTCCAGCGGGGGATTACAAGAGACCCAGTACTTC.

The chain has TRBV5-6 and TRBJ2-3, with a tentative D call TRBD2 (7 bases). The germline CDR1 and CDR2 sequences are SGHDT and YYEEEE. V dropped 4 bases and J dropped 3 bases, with 15 bases sitting between them. The CDR3 extends over 15 amino acids. The CDR3 loop is CASSTLKGGTDTQYF. The CDR3 region has the DNA TGTGCCAGCAGCACACTAAAGGGGGGGACAGATACGCAGTATTTT.

The chain is built from TRBV6-5 and TRBJ1-5; weak D call: TRBD1 (6 bases). CDR3 length: 16 amino acids. V was trimmed by 1 base and J by 6 bases, leaving 16 bases between them. Germline lookup yields CDR1 MNHEY and CDR2 SVGAGI. The CDR3, as DNA: TGTGCCAGCAGTTACTATGCAGGGGATGGGAGTCAGCCCCAGCATTTT. Translated, it gives CASSYYAGDGSQPQHF.

The genes are TRBV9 and TRBJ2-3; TRBD1 matches 10 bases. From germline, CDR1 is SGDLS and CDR2 YYNGEE. V shed 4 bases, J shed 3 bases, and the junction held 8 bases outside the gene matches. The CDR3 consists of 16 residues. This CDR3 is CASSLLGDRGTDTQYF. The CDR3 nucleotides are TGTGCCAGCAGCCTTCTAGGGGACAGGGGTACAGATACGCAGTATTTT.

The chain links TRBV5-8 to TRBJ2-1; 9 positions match TRBD1. Germline CDR1 is SGHTS and CDR2 is YDEGEE. V lost 4 bases, J lost 8 bases, and 10 bases stayed unmatched. The CDR3 is 15 residues long. The CDR3, as DNA: TGTGCCAGCAGCACCCGGGACAGGGAGGGCTATGAGCAGTTCTTC. Residues: CASSTRDREGYEQFF.

This clone occurred once. The CDR3 protein is CASSFNGGDTQYF. The CDR3 region has the DNA TGTGCCAGCAGCTTCAACGGGGGGGATACGCAGTATTTT. The chain employs TRBV11-3 and TRBJ2-3, with TRBD2 matching 7 bases. The CDR3 sequence is 13 residues long. Germline V gene lookup returns CDR1 SGHNT and CDR2 YENEEA. Losses at the gene ends were 3 bases for V and 6 bases for J; bases not matched to a gene: 3. The full variable domain, its missing parts supplied by reference TRBV11-3 and TRBJ2-3, is EAGVVQSPRYKIIEKKQPVAFWCNPISGHNTLYWYLQNLGQGPELLIRYENEEAVDDSQLPKDRFSAERLKGVDSTLKIQPAELGDSAVYLCASSFNGGDTQYFGPGTRLTVL.

The V call is TRBV4-1, the J call TRBJ1-2; D remains unclear. The germline V and J ends were trimmed by 0 bases and 4 bases, with 9 bases remaining between them. The CDR3 loop spans 14 amino acids. Germline-derived CDR1 and CDR2 are MGHRA and YSYEKL. CDR3 DNA sequence: TGCGCCAGCAGCCAAGAATCGTCGGTCTATGGCTACACCTTC. Amino acids: CASSQESSVYGYTF.

A single count supports this clone. The J gene is TRBJ2-5, the V gene TRBV6-6; maybe TRBD1 (5 bases). Per the germline V gene, CDR1 is MNHNY and CDR2 is SVGAGI (reference sequence). Trimming left V 5 bases short and J 5 bases short, with 12 bases between. The length of the CDR3 is 13 residues. CDR3 sequence (DNA): TGTGCCAGCAGTACATACAGGCAGGAGACCCAGTACTTC. It is translated as CASSTYRQETQYF.

This chain's CDR3 is CSVGTAVNTEAFF. The CDR3 nucleotides read TGCAGCGTGGGGACAGCAGTGAACACTGAAGCTTTCTTT. The genes are TRBV29-1 and TRBJ1-1, with 7 nucleotides matching TRBD1. This CDR3 comprises 13 residues. J gave up 0 bases and V 6 bases, and 4 bases lay outside the gene matches. Germline CDR1 and CDR2: SQVTM and ANQGSEA.

The chain is built from TRBV7-9 and TRBJ1-1, with D tentatively TRBD1 (5 bases). Per the germline V gene, CDR1 is SEHNR and CDR2 is FQNEAQ (reference sequence). The CDR3 totals 15 residues. Trimming removed 0 bases at V and 3 bases at J, with 11 bases between. The CDR3 nucleotides are TGTGCCAGCAGCTTAGCGGCTGGGGGGTACACTGAAGCTTTCTTT. Translated: CASSLAAGGYTEAFF.

The sample holds one count of this clone. This chain uses TRBV28 with TRBJ1-2, with TRBD1 identical over 10 bases. The CDR3 is made up of 16 amino acids. After removal of 3 bases from V and 5 bases from J, the junction contained 9 bases not matched to a gene. Germline CDR1 MDHEN, CDR2 SYDVKM. The CDR3 region has the DNA TGTGCCAGCAGTTTCCGTAGGACAGGGGGGCCATATGGCTACACCTTC. This encodes CASSFRRTGGPYGYTF.

This clone was observed a single time. This rearrangement joins TRBV5-5 to TRBJ1-5; unclear D gene. Germline-derived CDR1 and CDR2 are SGHKS and YYEKEE (reference sequence). Trimming left V 4 bases short and J 0 bases short, with 17 bases between. This CDR3 comprises 17 residues. The CDR3 protein is CASSPEGFRISNQPQHF. The CDR3 bases are TGTGCCAGCAGCCCCGAGGGTTTCCGGATTAGCAATCAGCCCCAGCATTTT. Filled out from reference TRBV5-5 and TRBJ1-5, the complete variable domain reads DAGVTQSPTHLIKTRGQQVTLRCSPISGHKSVSWYQQVLGQGPQFIFQYYEKEERGRGNFPDRFSARQFPNYSSELNVNALLLGDSALYLCASSPEGFRISNQPQHFGDGTRLSIL.

The genes are TRBV10-3 and TRBJ2-7, with 9 bases aligning to TRBD2. Per the germline V gene, CDR1 is ENHRY and CDR2 is SYGVKD. V lost 5 bases to trimming and J lost 7 bases; unmatched junction nucleotides: 12. The CDR3 length is 15 residues. The CDR3 sequence: CAISLPAGGPDEQYF. The CDR3 bases are TGTGCCATCAGTCTCCCGGCGGGAGGGCCGGATGAGCAGTACTTC.

V usage is TRBV5-5 and J usage is TRBJ2-7; 8 bases map to TRBD1. The ends lost 4 bases at V and 2 bases at J; junction bases unmatched: 5. The CDR3 totals 14 residues. CDR1 is SGHKS, CDR2 YYEKEE, per germline (reference sequence). The CDR3 bases are TGTGCCAGCAGCCCTGGACAGGGACCCTACGAGCAGTACTTC. It is translated as CASSPGQGPYEQYF. The full variable domain, in which reference TRBV5-5 and TRBJ2-7 provide the parts outside the CDR3, is DAGVTQSPTHLIKTRGQQVTLRCSPISGHKSVSWYQQVLGQGPQFIFQYYEKEERGRGNFPDRFSARQFPNYSSELNVNALLLGDSALYLCASSPGQGPYEQYFGPGTRLTVT.

The count of this clone is one. V is TRBV19 and J is TRBJ1-1; 9 bases align to TRBD1. This CDR3 has 17 residues. Germline CDR1 is LNHDA and CDR2 is SQIVND (reference sequence). The junction had 11 bases not matched to a gene; V was cut back by 6 bases and J by 0 bases. The CDR3 region has the DNA TGTGCCAGTAGACCGGCCGGGACAGGGACCTTGAACACTGAAGCTTTCTTT. Translated, it gives CASRPAGTGTLNTEAFF.

Regarding this clone: One end of the junction varies from germline; a read error may be responsible. The CDR3 reads CASSTRGSSEQYF. DNA for the CDR3: TGTGCCAGTAGTACCCGGGGGTCCTCCGAGCAGTACTTC. The rearrangement joins TRBV19 to TRBJ2-7, with D possibly TRBD2 on 6 matching bases. CDR1 and CDR2 (germline): LNHDA, SQIVND (reference sequence). The CDR3 spans 13 residues.

The rearrangement uses TRBV10-3 and TRBJ2-3; 7 nucleotides align to TRBD1. CDR3 length: 16 residues. Trimming cost V 3 bases and J 1 base; bases outside gene matches: 7. Germline lookup yields CDR1 ENHRY and CDR2 SYGVKD. CDR3 loop: CAISERGGAGTDTQYF. In DNA form, the CDR3 reads TGTGCCATCAGTGAAAGAGGGGGCGCCGGCACAGATACGCAGTATTTT.

The chain joins TRBV10-1 to TRBJ2-7; tentative D call: TRBD2 (6 bases). The CDR3 contains 15 residues. Germline V gives CDR1 WNHNN, CDR2 SYGVQD (reference sequence). V dropped 8 bases and J dropped 6 bases, with 23 bases sitting between them. The CDR3, as DNA: TGCGCCAGCGGGACTTCCCATCCAAGGGGCGGCGAGCAGTACTTC. It translates to CASGTSHPRGGEQYF.

The rearrangement links TRBV6-6 to TRBJ1-2; 8 bases fit TRBD1. V shed 2 bases, J shed 5 bases, and the junction held 4 bases outside the gene matches. From germline, CDR1 is MNHNY and CDR2 SVGAGI (reference sequence). The CDR3 runs 14 residues. CDR3 sequence: CASSYEGQEYGYTF. The CDR3 nucleotides read TGTGCCAGCAGTTACGAGGGACAGGAGTATGGCTACACCTTC.

The V and J genes are TRBV5-1 and TRBJ2-1; 10 bases are shared with TRBD2. V lost 4 bases to trimming and J lost 8 bases; unmatched junction nucleotides: 9. The CDR3 covers 15 residues. CDR1 is SGHRS and CDR2 is YFSETQ in the germline V gene. The CDR3 is CASSVKREGGHEQFF. Written as DNA, the CDR3 is TGCGCCAGCAGCGTAAAGCGGGAGGGAGGGCATGAGCAGTTCTTC.

The genes are TRBV10-3 and TRBJ1-4; D is perhaps TRBD1 (6 bases). From germline, CDR1 is ENHRY and CDR2 SYGVKD. The CDR3 is made up of 14 amino acids. V was shortened by 6 bases and J by 5 bases, with 13 bases between the two germline ends. The CDR3 region has the DNA TGTGCCATCAGGGACAGTCTAGGGAATGAAAAACTGTTTTTT. This gives the protein CAIRDSLGNEKLFF.